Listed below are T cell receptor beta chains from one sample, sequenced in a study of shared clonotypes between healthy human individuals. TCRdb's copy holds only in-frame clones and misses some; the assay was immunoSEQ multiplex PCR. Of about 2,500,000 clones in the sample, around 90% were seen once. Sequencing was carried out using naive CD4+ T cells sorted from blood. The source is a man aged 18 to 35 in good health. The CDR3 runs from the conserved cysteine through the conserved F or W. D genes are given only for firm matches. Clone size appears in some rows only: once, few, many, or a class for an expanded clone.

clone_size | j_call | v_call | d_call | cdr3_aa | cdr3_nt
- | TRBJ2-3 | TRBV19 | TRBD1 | CATHPGQSADTQYF | TGTGCCACCCACCCGGGACAGTCCGCAGATACGCAGTATTTT
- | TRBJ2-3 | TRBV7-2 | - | CASLIQVGTDTQYF | TGTGCCAGTCTTATTCAGGTTGGCACAGATACGCAGTATTTT
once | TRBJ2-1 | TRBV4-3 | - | CASSQERNWAGSDEQFF | TGCGCCAGCAGCCAAGAACGTAACTGGGCGGGTTCGGATGAGCAGTTCTTC
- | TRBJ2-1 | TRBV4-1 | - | CASSHGPDRYSYNEQFF | TGCGCCAGCAGCCATGGCCCGGACCGCTACTCCTACAATGAGCAGTTCTTC
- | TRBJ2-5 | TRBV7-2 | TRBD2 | CASSLESGGVETQYF | TGTGCCAGCAGCTTAGAGAGCGGGGGGGTGGAGACCCAGTACTTC
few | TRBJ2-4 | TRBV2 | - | CASSEFLELAKNIQYF | TGTGCCAGCAGTGAGTTTTTAGAGCTAGCCAAAAACATTCAGTACTTC
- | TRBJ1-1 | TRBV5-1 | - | CASSLVSGLNTEAFF | TGCGCCAGCAGCTTGGTGTCAGGGCTCAACACTGAAGCTTTCTTT
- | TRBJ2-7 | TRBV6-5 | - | CASSWGGYEQYF | TGTGCCAGCAGTTGGGGAGGCTACGAGCAGTACTTC
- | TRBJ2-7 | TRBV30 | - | CAWTQTSRRPEQYF | TGTGCCTGGACCCAGACTAGTCGACGGCCCGAGCAGTACTTC
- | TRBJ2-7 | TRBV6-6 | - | CASSYSGQSGEYEQYF | TGTGCCAGCAGTTACTCGGGGCAGTCCGGGGAGTACGAGCAGTACTTC
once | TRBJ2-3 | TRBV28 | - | CASTSKGVSDTQYF | TGTGCCAGCACCTCGAAAGGGGTTTCCGATACGCAGTATTTT
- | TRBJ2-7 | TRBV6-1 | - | CASSRGGIGSYEQYF | TGTGCCAGCAGCAGGGGAGGGATTGGATCCTACGAGCAGTACTTC
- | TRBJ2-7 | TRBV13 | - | CASSLESLPYEQYF | TGTGCCAGCAGCTTAGAAAGTTTACCCTACGAGCAGTACTTC
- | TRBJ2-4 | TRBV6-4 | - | CASSDRRKLIAKNIQYF | TGTGCCAGCAGTGACCGTAGAAAACTAATAGCCAAAAACATTCAGTACTTC
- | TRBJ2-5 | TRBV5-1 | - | CASKGGGPGETQYF | TGCGCCAGCAAAGGGGGAGGGCCGGGAGAGACCCAGTACTTC
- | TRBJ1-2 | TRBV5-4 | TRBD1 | CASSSPGTGGFHYGYTF | TGTGCCAGCAGCTCCCCCGGGACAGGGGGTTTCCACTATGGCTACACCTTC
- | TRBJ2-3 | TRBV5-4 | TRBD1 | CASSWDRALADTQYF | TGTGCCAGCAGCTGGGACAGGGCCCTCGCAGATACGCAGTATTTT
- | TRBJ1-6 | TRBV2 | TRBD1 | CASRTGSRPTSNNSPLHF | TGTGCCAGCAGGACAGGGTCTCGCCCTACATCAAATAATTCACCCCTCCACTTT
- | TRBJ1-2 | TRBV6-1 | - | CASSEARDGYTF | TGTGCCAGCAGTGAAGCCAGGGATGGCTACACCTTC
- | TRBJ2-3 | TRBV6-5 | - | CASSYVGIPTDTQYF | TGTGCCAGCAGTTACGTCGGGATTCCCACAGATACGCAGTATTTT
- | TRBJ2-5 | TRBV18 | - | CASSLGLTGQETQYF | TGTGCCAGCTCACTTGGGCTAACGGGCCAAGAGACCCAGTACTTC
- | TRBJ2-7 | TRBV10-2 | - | CASSESRRGAHHEQYF | TGCGCCAGCAGTGAGTCGCGTCGGGGGGCGCACCACGAGCAGTACTTC
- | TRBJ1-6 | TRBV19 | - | CASSQDSLSSYNSPLHF | TGTGCCAGTAGTCAGGACAGCTTGAGCTCCTATAATTCACCCCTCCACTTT
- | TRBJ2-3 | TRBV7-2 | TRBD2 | CASSLALAGFQGDTQYF | TGTGCCAGCAGCCTAGCCCTAGCGGGCTTCCAGGGAGATACGCAGTATTTT
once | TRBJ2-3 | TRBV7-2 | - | CASSSRGGSTDTQYF | TGTGCCAGCAGCTCCCGTGGGGGGAGCACAGATACGCAGTATTTT